The T cell receptor beta chain under discussion was sequenced for a study of cytomegalovirus exposure and HLA in healthy donors. The PCR contained 60 Vbeta and 13 Jbeta primers. The data were produced by immunoSEQ multiplex PCR, yet TCRdb's version contains in-frame clones alone and is incomplete. The data contain about 72,000 clones, roughly 78% of them singletons. Germline V gives CDR1 KGHSH, CDR2 LQKENI. The CDR3 is 16 residues long. With 3 bases removed from V and 0 bases from J, the gap between germline ends came to 13 bases. Study-wide results and limits: Based on reports, TCR beta sequences accurately predicted HLA-A and HLA-B alleles for most subjects.

Concerning this clone: No antigen is known for it.

Sequencing was carried out using PBMCs. The chain is built from TRBV18 and TRBJ2-3; no clear D. The receptor was derived from a man between 18 and 29 years old in good health and CMV-seronegative. The CDR3 DNA follows: TGTGCCAGCTCACCGGAACGACTCGCTAGCACAGATACGCAGTATTTT. Translation gives CASSPERLASTDTQYF. The full variable domain, its missing parts supplied by reference TRBV18 and TRBJ2-3, is NAGVMQNPRHLVRRRGQEARLRCSPMKGHSHVYWYRQLPEEGLKFMVYLQKENIIDESGMPKERFSAEFPKEGPSILRIQQVVRGDSAAYFCASSPERLASTDTQYFGPGTRLTVL.